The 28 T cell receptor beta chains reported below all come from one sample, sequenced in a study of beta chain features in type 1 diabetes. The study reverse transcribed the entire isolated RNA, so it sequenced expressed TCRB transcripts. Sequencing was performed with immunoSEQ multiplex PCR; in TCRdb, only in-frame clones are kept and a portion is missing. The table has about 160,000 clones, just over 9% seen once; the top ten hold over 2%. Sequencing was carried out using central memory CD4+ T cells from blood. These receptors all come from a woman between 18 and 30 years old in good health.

The CDR3 sequence is CASSEDLGAGQPQHF. The CDR3 region has the DNA TGTGCCAGCAGTGAAGATCTGGGGGCCGGGCAGCCCCAGCATTTT. The gene calls are TRBV6-1 and TRBJ1-5; D perhaps matches TRBD1 (6 bases). The CDR3 sequence is 15 residues long. V gave up 1 base and J gave up 7 bases, with 14 bases separating them. Germline V gene data show CDR1 as MNHNS and CDR2 as SASEGT.

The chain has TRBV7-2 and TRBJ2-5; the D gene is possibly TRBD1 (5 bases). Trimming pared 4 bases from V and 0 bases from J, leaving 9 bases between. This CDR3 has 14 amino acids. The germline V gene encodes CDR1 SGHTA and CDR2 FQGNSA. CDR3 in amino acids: CASSSRRDQETQYF. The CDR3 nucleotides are TGTGCCAGCAGCTCCCGCAGGGACCAAGAGACCCAGTACTTC.

Here the CDR3 DNA reads TGCACCAGCAGCCAAGCCCTCCAGCCACACGGGTCTTACAATGAGCAGTTCTTC. This gives the protein CTSSQALQPHGSYNEQFF. The V and J genes are TRBV1 and TRBJ2-1; the table's D call TRBD2 went unverified against the DNA. TRBV1 represents a pseudogene. CDR3 length: 18 amino acids.

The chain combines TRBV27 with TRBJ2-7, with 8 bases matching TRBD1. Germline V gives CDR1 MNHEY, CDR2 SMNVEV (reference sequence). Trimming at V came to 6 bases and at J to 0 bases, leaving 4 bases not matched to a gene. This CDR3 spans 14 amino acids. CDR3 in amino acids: CASSRQGFSYEQYF. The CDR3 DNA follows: TGTGCCAGCAGCAGACAGGGGTTCTCCTACGAGCAGTACTTC.

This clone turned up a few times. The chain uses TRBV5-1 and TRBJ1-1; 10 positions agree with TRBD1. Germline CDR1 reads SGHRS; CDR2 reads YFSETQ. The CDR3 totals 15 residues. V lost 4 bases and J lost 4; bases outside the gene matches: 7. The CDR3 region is CASSAARQGATEAFF. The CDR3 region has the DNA TGCGCCAGCAGCGCAGCAAGACAGGGGGCCACTGAAGCTTTCTTT.

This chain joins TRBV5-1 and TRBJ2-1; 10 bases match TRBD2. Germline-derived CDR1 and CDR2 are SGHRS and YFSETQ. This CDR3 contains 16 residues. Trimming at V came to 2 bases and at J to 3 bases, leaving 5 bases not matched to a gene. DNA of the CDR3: TGCGCCAGCAGCTTCCTAGCGGGAGTCGGCTACAATGAGCAGTTCTTC. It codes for CASSFLAGVGYNEQFF.

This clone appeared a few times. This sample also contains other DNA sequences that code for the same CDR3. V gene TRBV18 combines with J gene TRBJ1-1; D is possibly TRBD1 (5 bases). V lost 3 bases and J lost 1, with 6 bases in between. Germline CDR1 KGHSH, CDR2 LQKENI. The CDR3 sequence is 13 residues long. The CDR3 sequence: CASSPTENTEAFF. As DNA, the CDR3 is TGTGCCAGCTCACCGACAGAGAACACTGAAGCTTTCTTT.

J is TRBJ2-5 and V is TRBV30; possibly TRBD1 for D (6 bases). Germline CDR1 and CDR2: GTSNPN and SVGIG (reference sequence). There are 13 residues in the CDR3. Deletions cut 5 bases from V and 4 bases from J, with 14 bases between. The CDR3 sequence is CAWGSKQGETQYF. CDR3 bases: TGTGCCTGGGGGTCGAAACAGGGAGAGACCCAGTACTTC.

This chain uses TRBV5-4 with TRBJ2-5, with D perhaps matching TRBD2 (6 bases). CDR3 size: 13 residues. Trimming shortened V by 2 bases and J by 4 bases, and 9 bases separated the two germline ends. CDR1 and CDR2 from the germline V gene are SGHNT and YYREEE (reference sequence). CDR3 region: CASSLMGGETQYF. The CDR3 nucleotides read TGTGCCAGCAGCTTAATGGGGGGAGAGACCCAGTACTTC.

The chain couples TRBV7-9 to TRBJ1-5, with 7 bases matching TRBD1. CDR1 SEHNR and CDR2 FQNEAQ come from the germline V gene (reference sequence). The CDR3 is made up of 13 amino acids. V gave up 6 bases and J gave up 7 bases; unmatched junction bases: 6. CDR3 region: CASSKQDRQPQHF. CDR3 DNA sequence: TGTGCCAGCAGTAAACAGGACAGGCAGCCCCAGCATTTT.

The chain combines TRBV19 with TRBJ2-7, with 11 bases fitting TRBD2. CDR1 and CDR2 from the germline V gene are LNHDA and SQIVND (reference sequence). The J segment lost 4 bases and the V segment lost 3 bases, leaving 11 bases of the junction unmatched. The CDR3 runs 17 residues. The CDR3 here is CASSIRVTTSGSYEQYF. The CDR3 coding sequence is TGTGCCAGTAGTATCCGAGTTACTACTAGCGGGAGTTACGAGCAGTACTTC. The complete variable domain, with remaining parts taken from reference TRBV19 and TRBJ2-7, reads DGGITQSPKYLFRKEGQNVTLSCEQNLNHDAMYWYRQDPGQGLRLIYYSQIVNDFQKGDIAEGYSVSREKKESFPLTVTSAQKNPTAFYLCASSIRVTTSGSYEQYFGPGTRLTVT.

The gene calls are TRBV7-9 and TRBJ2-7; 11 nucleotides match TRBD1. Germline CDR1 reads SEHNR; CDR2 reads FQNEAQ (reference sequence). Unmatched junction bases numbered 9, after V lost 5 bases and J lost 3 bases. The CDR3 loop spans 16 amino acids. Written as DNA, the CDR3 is TGTGCCAGCAGCCCAGGCGGGACAGGGGGAATCTACGAGCAGTACTTC. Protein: CASSPGGTGGIYEQYF. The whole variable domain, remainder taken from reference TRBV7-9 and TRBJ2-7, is DTGVSQNPRHKITKRGQNVTFRCDPISEHNRLYWYRQTLGQGPEFLTYFQNEAQLEKSRLLSDRFSAERPKGSFSTLEIQRTEQGDSAMYLCASSPGGTGGIYEQYFGPGTRLTVT.

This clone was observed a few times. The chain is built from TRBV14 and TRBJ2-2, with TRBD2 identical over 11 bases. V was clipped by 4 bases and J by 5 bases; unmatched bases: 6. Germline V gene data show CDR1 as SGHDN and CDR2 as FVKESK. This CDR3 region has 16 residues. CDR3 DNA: TGTGCCAGCAGCCCGACACGGACTAGCGGGACCGGGGAGCTGTTTTTT. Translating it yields CASSPTRTSGTGELFF.

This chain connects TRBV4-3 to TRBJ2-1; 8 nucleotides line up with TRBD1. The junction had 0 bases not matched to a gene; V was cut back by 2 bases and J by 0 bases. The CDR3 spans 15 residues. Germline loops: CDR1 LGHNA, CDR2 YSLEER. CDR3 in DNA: TGCGCCAGCAGCCAAACAGGGGGCTCCTACAATGAGCAGTTCTTC. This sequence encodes CASSQTGGSYNEQFF.

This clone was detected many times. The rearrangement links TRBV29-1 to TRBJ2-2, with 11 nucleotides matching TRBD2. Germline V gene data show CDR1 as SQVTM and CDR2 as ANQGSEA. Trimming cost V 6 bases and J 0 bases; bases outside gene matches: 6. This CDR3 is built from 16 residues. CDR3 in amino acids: CSVAGTSGSNTGELFF. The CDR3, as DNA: TGCAGCGTCGCTGGGACTAGCGGTTCGAACACCGGGGAGCTGTTTTTT.

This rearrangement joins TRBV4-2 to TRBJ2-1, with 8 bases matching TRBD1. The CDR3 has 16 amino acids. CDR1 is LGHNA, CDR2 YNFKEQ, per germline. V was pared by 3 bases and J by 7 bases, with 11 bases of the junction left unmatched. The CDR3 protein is CASSQGTGGDGNEQFF. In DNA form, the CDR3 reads TGTGCCAGCAGCCAGGGTACAGGGGGTGACGGGAATGAGCAGTTCTTC.

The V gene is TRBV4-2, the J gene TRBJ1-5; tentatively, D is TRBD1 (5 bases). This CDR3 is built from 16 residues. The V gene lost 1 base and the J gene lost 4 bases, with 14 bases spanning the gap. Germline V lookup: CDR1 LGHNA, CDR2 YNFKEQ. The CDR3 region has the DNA TGTGCCAGCAGCCAAGCACTCGGGGGGAGGAATCAGCCCCAGCATTTT. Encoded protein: CASSQALGGRNQPQHF.

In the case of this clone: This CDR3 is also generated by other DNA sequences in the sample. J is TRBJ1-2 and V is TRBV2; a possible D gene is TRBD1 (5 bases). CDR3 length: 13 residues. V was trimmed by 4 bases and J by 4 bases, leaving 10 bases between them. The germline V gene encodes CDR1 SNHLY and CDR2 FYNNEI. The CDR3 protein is CASSAGTGYGYTF. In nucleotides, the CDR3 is TGTGCCAGCAGTGCCGGGACTGGCTATGGCTACACCTTC.

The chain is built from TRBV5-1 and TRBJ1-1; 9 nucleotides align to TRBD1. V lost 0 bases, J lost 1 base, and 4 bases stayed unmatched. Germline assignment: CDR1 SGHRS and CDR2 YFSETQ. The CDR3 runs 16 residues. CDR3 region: CASSLATGGPNTEAFF. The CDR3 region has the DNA TGCGCCAGCAGCTTGGCCACAGGGGGCCCGAACACTGAAGCTTTCTTT.

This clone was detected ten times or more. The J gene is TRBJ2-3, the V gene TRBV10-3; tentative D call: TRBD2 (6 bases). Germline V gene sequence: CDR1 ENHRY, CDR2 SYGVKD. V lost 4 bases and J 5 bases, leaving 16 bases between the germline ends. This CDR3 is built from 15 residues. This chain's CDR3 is CAISGGGDQLDTQYF. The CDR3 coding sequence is TGTGCCATCAGTGGAGGAGGGGATCAATTAGATACGCAGTATTTT.

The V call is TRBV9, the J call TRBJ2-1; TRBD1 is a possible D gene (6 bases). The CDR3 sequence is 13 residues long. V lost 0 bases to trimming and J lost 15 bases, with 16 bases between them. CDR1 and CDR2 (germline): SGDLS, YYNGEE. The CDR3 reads CASSVAGQGRPFF. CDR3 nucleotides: TGTGCCAGCAGCGTAGCTGGGCAGGGGCGTCCGTTCTTC.

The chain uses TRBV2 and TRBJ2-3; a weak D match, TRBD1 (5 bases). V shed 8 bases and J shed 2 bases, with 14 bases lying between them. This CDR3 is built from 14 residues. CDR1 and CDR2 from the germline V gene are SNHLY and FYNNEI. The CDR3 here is CASVQGSFTDTQYF. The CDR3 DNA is TGTGCCAGCGTTCAGGGTTCCTTCACAGATACGCAGTATTTT.

The CDR3 loop is CSVVATGMNTGELFF. The CDR3 DNA reads as TGCAGCGTTGTAGCGACAGGGATGAACACCGGGGAGCTGTTTTTT. The chain is built from TRBV29-1 and TRBJ2-2, with 7 bases aligning to TRBD1. Germline CDR1 reads SQVTM; CDR2 reads ANQGSEA. CDR3 length equals 15 residues. V was pared by 4 bases and J by 1 base, with 6 bases of the junction left unmatched.

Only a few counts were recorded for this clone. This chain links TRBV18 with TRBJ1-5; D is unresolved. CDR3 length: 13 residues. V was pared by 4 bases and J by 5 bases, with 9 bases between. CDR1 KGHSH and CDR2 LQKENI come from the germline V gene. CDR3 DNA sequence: TGTGCCAGCTCACTCACAGCCGATCAGCCCCAGCATTTT. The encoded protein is CASSLTADQPQHF.

CDR3 nucleotides: TGTGCCAGCAGTGGGGGGACTAGCGGGGGGCTCCACGATACGCAGTATTTT. Translating it yields CASSGGTSGGLHDTQYF. The chain joins TRBV2 to TRBJ2-3; 15 bases are shared with TRBD2. CDR1 is SNHLY and CDR2 is FYNNEI in the germline V gene. The V and J ends lost 4 bases and 6 bases, in that order; junction bases with no gene match: 8. The CDR3 contains 17 residues.

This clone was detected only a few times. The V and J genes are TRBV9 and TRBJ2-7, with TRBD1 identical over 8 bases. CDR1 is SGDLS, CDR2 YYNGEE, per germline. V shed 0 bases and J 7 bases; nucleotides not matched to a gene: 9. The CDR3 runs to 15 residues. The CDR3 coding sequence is TGTGCCAGCAGCGTAGAAAGTCAGGGGGCACGGGAGCAGTACTTC. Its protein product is CASSVESQGAREQYF.

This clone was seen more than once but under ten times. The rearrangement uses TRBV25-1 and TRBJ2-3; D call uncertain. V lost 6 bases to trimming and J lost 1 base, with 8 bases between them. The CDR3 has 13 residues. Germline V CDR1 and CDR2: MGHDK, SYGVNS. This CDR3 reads CASSKEGTDTQYF. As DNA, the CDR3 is TGTGCCAGCAGCAAAGAGGGCACAGATACGCAGTATTTT.

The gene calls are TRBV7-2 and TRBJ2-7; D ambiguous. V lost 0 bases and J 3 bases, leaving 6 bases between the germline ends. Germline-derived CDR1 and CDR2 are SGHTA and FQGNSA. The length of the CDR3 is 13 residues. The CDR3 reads CASSLARSYEQYF. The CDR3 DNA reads TGTGCCAGCAGCTTAGCGAGGAGCTACGAGCAGTACTTC.